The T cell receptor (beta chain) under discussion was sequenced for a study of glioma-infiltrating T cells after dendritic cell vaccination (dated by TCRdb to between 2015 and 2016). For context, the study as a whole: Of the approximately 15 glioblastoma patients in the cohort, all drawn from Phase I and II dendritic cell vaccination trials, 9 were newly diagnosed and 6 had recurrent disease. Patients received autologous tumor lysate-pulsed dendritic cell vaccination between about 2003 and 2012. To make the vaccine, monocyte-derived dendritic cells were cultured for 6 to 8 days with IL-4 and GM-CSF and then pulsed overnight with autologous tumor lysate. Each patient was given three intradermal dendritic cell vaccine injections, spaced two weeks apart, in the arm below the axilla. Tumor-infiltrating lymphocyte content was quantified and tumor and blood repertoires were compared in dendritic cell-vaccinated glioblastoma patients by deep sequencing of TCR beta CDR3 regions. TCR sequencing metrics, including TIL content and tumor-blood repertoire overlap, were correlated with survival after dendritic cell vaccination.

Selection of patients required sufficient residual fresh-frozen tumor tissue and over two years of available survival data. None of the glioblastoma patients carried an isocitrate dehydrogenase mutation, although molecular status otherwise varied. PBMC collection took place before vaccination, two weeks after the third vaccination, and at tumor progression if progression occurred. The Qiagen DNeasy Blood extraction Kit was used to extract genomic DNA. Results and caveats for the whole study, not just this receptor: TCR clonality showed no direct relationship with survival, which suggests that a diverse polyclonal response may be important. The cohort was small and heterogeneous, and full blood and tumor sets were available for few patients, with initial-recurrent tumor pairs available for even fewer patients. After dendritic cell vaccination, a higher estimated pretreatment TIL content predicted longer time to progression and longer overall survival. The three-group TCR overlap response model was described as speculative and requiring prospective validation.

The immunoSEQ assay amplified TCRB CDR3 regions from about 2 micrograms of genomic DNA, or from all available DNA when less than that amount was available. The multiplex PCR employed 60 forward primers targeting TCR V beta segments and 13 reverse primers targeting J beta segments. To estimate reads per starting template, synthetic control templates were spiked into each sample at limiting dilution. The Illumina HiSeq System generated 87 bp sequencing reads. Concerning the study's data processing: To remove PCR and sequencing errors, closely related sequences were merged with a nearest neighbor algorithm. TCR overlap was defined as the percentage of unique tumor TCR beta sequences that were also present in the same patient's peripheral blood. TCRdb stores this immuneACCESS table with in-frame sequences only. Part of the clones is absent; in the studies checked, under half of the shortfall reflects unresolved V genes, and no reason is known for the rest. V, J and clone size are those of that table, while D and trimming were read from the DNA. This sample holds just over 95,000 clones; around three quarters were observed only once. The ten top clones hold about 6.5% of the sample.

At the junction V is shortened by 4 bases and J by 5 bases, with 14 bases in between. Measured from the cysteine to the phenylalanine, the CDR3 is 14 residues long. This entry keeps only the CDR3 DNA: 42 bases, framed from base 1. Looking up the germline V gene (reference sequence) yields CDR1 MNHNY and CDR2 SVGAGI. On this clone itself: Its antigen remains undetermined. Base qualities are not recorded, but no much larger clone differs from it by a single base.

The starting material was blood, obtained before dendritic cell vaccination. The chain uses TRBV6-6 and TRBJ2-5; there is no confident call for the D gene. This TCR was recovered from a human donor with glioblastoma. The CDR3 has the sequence CASSLGSFVETQYF. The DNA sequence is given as TGTGCCAGCAGTTTGGGCAGTTTCGTGGAGACCCAGTACTTC.